The 3 T cell receptor beta chains presented below share a single source sample, sequenced in a study of blood T cell repertoires in COVID-19. Here immunoSEQ multiplex PCR was the method, and the copy in TCRdb shows in-frame clones only, minus some. The data hold about 69,000 clones, with over 70% observed a single time. Source material: peripheral blood. The receptors here all came from a man aged 60 to 69 with acute or convalescent COVID-19.

CDR3 protein: CASSLRDRPNEQFF. The CDR3 DNA reads TGTGCCAGCAGTCTCCGGGACAGACCCAATGAGCAGTTCTTC. The chain uses TRBV6-6 and TRBJ2-1; 7 bases agree with TRBD1. The CDR3 is 14 amino acids. The germline V gene encodes CDR1 MNHNY and CDR2 SVGAGI (reference sequence). Trimming removed 5 bases from V and 6 bases from J; junction bases left unmatched: 7.

J is TRBJ1-1 and V is TRBV2, with D possibly matching TRBD1 (6 bases). The ends were cut back, 6 bases at V and 5 bases at J, with 13 bases in the middle. CDR3 size: 13 residues. Germline values: CDR1 SNHLY, CDR2 FYNNEI. The CDR3 DNA sequence: TGTGCCAGCAGCGCTCAGGGGAGTACTGAAGCTTTCTTT. Its translation: CASSAQGSTEAFF.

This chain uses TRBV18 with TRBJ2-3; 8 positions match TRBD2. Germline CDR1 KGHSH, CDR2 LQKENI. The CDR3 covers 17 residues. V lost 2 bases, J lost 1 base, and 8 bases stayed unmatched. The CDR3 DNA follows: TGTGCCAGCTCACCAAAGGGCAGCGGGGGAGGCACAGATACGCAGTATTTT. This gives the protein CASSPKGSGGGTDTQYF.